This T cell receptor (beta chain) stems from a study of Tregs in tolerant kidney transplant recipients. CDR1 and CDR2 from the germline V gene are KGHSH and LQKENI. V dropped 2 bases and J dropped 0 bases, with 7 bases sitting between them. The CDR3 contains 14 residues. This table comes from immunoSEQ multiplex PCR, and its TCRdb copy is limited to in-frame clones, with some not included. This table holds fewer than 70,000 clones, around 82% found once. The genes are TRBV18 and TRBJ1-2; D ambiguous. The receptor was isolated from a human donor in good health. The source material was CD4+ T cells from blood. This CDR3 reads CASSPETSNYGYTF. Here the CDR3 DNA reads TGTGCCAGCTCACCAGAGACATCTAACTATGGCTACACCTTC.